This TCR beta chain was retrieved from a study of response to subunit inactivated influenza vaccine. Study observations and caveats: T cells newly recruited by each seasonal influenza vaccination are few, the authors suggested.

MiXCR, applied by TCRdb to the RT-PCR reads, yields one record per CDR3 protein. The profile shows around 580,000 distinct CDR3 sequences, about 12% of them singletons. This clonotype was observed many times. Its cognate antigen is unknown. V was cut by 4 bases and J by 5 bases, with 18 bases left in between. Germline CDR1 reads MNHEY; CDR2 reads SVGEGT. The CDR3 has 15 amino acids. V usage is TRBV6-2 or TRBV6-3 and J usage is TRBJ2-7, with a possible D match to TRBD2 (6 bases). The sequence was obtained from a man aged 50 or older who received an inactivated influenza vaccine. The sample here was PBMCs from blood, taken on the day of vaccination. CDR3: CASSSGGPIPNEQYF. CDR3 DNA sequence: TGTGCCAGCAGTTCTGGAGGGCCCATACCAAACGAGCAGTACTTC.